The following is a T cell receptor (beta chain) sequence with its context. The second PCR ran 7 to 11 cycles with a sample-barcoded 5' primer and J-beta primers. TCRdb reanalysed the 5' RACE reads using MiXCR and keeps one entry per CDR3 protein. This table has some 640,000 distinct CDR3 sequences, around half appearing once. These data belong to a study of blood T cells in healthy people across ages. The CDR3 is made up of 14 amino acids. V was cut by 5 bases and J by 0 bases, with 10 bases left in between. The receptor comes from a woman aged 55-69 years in good health. The V call is TRBV12-3 or TRBV12-4, the J call TRBJ1-1; D remains ambiguous. Sequencing was performed on blood. CDR3 coding DNA: TGTGCCAGCAGTATCACACGGGTGAACACTGAAGCTTTCTTT. Protein product: CASSITRVNTEAFF.